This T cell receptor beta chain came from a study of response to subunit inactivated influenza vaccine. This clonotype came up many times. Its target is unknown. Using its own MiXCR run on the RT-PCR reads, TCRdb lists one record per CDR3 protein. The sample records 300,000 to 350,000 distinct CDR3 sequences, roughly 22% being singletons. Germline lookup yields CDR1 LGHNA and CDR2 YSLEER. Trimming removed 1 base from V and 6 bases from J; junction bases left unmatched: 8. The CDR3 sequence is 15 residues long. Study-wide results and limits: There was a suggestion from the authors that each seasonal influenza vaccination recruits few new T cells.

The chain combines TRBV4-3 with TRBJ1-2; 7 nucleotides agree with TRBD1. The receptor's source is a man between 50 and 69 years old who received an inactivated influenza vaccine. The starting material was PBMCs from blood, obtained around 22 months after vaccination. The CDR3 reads CASSQVMTGRNGYTF. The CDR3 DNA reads TGCGCCAGCAGCCAAGTCATGACAGGGAGAAATGGCTACACCTTC.